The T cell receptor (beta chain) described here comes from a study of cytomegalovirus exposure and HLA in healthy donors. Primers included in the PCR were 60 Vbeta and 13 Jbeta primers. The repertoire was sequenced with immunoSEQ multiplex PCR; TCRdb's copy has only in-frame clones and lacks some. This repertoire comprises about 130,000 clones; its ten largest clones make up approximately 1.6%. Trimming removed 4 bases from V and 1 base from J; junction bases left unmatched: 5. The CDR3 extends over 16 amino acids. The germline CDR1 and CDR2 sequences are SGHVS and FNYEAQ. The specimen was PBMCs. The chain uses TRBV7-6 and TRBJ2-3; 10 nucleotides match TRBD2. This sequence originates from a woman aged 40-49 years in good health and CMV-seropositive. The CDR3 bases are TGTGCCAGCAGCTGGGGGGGGACTAGCGGCACAGATACGCAGTATTTT. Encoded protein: CASSWGGTSGTDTQYF.